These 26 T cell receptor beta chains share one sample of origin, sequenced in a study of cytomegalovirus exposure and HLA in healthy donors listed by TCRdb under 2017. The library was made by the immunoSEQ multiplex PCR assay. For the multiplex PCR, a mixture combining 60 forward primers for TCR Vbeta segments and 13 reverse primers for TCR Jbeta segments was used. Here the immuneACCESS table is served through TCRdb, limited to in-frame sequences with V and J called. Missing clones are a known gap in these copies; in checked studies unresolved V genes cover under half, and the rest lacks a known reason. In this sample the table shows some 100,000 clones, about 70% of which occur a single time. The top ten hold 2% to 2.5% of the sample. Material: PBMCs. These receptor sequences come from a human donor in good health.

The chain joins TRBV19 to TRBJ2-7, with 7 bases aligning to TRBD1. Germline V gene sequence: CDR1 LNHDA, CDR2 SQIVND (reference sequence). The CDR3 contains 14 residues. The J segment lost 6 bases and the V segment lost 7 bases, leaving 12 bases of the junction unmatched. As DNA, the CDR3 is TGTGCCAGTACCCCCGGGGACAGCCTTTTCGAGCAGTACTTC. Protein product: CASTPGDSLFEQYF. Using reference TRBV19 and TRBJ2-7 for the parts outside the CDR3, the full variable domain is DGGITQSPKYLFRKEGQNVTLSCEQNLNHDAMYWYRQDPGQGLRLIYYSQIVNDFQKGDIAEGYSVSREKKESFPLTVTSAQKNPTAFYLCASTPGDSLFEQYFGPGTRLTVT.

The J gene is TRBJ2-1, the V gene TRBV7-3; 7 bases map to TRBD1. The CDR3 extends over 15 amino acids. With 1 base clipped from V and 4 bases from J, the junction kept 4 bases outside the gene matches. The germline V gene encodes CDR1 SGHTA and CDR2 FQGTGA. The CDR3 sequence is CASSLKGAVYNEQFF. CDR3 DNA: TGTGCCAGCAGCTTAAAGGGGGCGGTTTACAATGAGCAGTTCTTC.

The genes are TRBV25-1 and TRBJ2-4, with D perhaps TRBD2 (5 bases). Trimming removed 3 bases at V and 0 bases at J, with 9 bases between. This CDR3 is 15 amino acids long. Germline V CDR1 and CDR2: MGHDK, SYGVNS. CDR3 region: CASSDTTTAKNIQYF. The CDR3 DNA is TGTGCCAGCAGTGATACGACTACAGCCAAAAACATTCAGTACTTC.

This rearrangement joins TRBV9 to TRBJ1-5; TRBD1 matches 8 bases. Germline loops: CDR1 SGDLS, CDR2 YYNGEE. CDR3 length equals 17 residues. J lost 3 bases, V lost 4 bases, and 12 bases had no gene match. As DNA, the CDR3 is TGTGCCAGCAGCCCCAACTATGGCAGGGGGCCCAATCAGCCCCAGCATTTT. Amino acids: CASSPNYGRGPNQPQHF.

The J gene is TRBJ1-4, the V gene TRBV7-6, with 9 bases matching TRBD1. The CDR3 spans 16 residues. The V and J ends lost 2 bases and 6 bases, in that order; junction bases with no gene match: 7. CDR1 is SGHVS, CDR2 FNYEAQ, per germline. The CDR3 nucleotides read TGTGCCAGCAGCTTATCCGGACAGGGGCGCCATGAAAAACTGTTTTTT. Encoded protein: CASSLSGQGRHEKLFF.

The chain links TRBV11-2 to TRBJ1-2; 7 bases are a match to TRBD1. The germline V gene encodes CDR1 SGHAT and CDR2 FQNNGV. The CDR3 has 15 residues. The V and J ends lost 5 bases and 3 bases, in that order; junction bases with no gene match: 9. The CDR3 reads CASSRRQGKDYGYTF. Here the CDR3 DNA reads TGTGCCAGCAGCAGGCGACAGGGTAAAGACTATGGCTACACCTTC.

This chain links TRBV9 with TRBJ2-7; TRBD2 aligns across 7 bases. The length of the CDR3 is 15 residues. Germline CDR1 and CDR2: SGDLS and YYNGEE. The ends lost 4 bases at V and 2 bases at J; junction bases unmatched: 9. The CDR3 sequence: CASSPLGSGAYEQYF. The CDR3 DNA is TGTGCCAGCAGCCCCCTAGGCAGCGGGGCCTACGAGCAGTACTTC.

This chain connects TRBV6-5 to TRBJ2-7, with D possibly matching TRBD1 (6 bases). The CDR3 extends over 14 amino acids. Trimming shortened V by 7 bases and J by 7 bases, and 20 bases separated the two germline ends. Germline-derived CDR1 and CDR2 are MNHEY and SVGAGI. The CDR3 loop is CASNLGAGVSEQYF. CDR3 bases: TGTGCCAGCAACCTGGGGGCAGGGGTTAGTGAGCAGTACTTC.

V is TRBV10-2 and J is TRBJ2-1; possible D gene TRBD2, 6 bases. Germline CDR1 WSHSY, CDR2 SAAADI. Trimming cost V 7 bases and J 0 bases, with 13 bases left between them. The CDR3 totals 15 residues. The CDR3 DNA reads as TGCGCCAGCACCGACTCGACTAGCTCCTACAATGAGCAGTTCTTC. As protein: CASTDSTSSYNEQFF.

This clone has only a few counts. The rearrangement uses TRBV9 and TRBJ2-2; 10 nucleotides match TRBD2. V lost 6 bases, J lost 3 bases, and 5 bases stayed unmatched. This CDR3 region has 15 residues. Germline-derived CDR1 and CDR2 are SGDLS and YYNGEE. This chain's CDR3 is CASNSGGIDTGELFF. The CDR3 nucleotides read TGTGCCAGCAATAGCGGGGGGATCGACACCGGGGAGCTGTTTTTT.

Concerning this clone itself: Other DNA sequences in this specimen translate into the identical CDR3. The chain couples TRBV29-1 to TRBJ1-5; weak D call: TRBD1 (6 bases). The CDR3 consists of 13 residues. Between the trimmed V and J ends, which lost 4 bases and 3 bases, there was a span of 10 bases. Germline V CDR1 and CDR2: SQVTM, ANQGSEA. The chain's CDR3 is CSVVDSFNQPQHF. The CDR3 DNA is TGCAGCGTTGTGGACAGTTTCAATCAGCCCCAGCATTTT.

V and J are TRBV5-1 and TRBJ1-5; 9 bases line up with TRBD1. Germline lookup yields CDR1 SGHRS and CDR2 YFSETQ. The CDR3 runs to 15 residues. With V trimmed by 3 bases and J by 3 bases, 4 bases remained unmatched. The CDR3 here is CASSSGQGNNQPQHF. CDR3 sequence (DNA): TGCGCCAGCAGCTCTGGACAGGGGAACAATCAGCCCCAGCATTTT.

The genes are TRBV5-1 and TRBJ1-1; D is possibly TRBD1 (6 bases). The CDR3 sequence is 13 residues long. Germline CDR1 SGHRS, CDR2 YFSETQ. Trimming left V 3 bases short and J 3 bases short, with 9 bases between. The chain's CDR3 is CASSSGHYTEAFF. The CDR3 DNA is TGCGCCAGCAGCTCGGGACACTACACTGAAGCTTTCTTT.

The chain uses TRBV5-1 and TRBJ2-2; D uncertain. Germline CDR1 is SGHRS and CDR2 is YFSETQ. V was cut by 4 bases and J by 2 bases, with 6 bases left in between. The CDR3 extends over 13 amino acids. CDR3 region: CASSTKNTGELFF. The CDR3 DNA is TGCGCCAGCAGCACTAAAAACACCGGGGAGCTGTTTTTT.

For the CDR3, the DNA is TGTGCCAGCAGCCTGGACCCGGGAGTAACTGGAAACACCATATATTTT. Translated: CASSLDPGVTGNTIYF. The rearrangement links TRBV11-2 to TRBJ1-3; no clear D. CDR3 length: 16 residues. V lost 5 bases and J lost 2, with 16 bases in between. CDR1 and CDR2 from the germline V gene are SGHAT and FQNNGV.

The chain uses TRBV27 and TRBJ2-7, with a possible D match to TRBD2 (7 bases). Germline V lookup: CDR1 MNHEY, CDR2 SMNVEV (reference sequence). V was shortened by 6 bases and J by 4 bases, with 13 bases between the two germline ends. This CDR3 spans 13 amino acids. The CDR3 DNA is TGTGCCAGCAGGCGGGCGGGGGCATACGAGCAGTACTTC. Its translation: CASRRAGAYEQYF.

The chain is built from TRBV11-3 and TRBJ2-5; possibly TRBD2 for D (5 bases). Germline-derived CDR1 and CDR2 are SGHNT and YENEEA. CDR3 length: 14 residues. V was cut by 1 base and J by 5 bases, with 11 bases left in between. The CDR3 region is CASSLGEHQETQYF. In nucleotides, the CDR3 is TGTGCCAGCAGCTTAGGGGAGCATCAGGAGACCCAGTACTTC.

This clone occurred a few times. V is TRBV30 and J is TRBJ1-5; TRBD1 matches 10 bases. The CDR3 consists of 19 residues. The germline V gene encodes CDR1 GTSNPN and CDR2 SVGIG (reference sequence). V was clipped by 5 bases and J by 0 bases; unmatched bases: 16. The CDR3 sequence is CAWAPTGDRGPYSNQPQHF. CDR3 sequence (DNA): TGTGCCTGGGCACCTACTGGGGACAGGGGTCCCTATAGCAATCAGCCCCAGCATTTT.

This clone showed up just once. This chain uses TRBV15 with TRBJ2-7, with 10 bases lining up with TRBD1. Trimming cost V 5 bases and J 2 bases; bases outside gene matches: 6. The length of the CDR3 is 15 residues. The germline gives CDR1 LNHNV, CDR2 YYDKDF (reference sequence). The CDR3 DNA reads TGTGCCACCAGCCCGGGACAGGGGTTGACCTACGAGCAGTACTTC. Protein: CATSPGQGLTYEQYF.

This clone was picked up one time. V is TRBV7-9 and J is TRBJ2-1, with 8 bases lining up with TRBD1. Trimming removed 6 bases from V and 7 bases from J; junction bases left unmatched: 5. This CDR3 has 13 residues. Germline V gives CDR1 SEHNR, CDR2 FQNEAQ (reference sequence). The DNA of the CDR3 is TGTGCCAGCAGAGACAGGGGAGGAAATGAGCAGTTCTTC. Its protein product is CASRDRGGNEQFF.

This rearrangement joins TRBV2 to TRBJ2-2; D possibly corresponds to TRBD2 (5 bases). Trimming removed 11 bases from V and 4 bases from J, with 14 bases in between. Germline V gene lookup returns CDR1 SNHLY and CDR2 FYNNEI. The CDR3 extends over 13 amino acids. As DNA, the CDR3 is TGTGCCGCTCAGGACTTGTTCACCGGGGAGCTGTTTTTT. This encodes CAAQDLFTGELFF. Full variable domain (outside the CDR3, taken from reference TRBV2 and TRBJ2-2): EPEVTQTPSHQVTQMGQEVILRCVPISNHLYFYWYRQILGQKVEFLVSFYNNEISEKSEIFDDQFSVERPDGSNFTLKIRSTKLEDSAMYFCAAQDLFTGELFFGEGSRLTVL.

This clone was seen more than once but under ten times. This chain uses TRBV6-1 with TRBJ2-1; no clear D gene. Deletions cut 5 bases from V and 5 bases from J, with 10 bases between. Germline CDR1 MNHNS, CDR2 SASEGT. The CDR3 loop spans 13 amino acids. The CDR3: CASSLALNNEQFF. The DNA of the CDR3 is TGTGCCAGCAGTTTAGCTTTAAACAATGAGCAGTTCTTC.

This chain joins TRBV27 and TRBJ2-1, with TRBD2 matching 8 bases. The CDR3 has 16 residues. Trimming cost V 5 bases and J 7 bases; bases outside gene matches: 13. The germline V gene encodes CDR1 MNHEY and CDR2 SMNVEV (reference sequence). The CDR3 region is CASSEGLAGGWNEQFF. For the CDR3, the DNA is TGTGCCAGCAGTGAGGGGCTAGCGGGTGGGTGGAATGAGCAGTTCTTC.

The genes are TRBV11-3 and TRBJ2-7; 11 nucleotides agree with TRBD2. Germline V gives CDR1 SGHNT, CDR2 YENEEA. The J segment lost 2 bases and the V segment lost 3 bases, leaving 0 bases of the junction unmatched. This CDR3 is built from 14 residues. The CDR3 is CASSLTSGAYEQYF. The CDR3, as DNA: TGTGCCAGCAGCTTGACTAGCGGGGCCTACGAGCAGTACTTC.

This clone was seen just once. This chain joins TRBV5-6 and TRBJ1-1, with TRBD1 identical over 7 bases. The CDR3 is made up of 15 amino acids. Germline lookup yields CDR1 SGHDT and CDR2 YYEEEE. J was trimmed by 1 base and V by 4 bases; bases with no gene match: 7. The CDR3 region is CASSGIQGGNTEAFF. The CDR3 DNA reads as TGTGCCAGCAGCGGAATTCAGGGGGGGAACACTGAAGCTTTCTTT.

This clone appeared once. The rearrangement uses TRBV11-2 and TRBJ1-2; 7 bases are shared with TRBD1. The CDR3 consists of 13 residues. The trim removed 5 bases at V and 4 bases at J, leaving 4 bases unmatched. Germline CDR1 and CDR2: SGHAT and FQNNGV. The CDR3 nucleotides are TGTGCCAGCAGCAGTGCAGGGGGCTATGGCTACACCTTC. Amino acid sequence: CASSSAGGYGYTF.